The 24 T cell receptor beta chains below come from one sample, sequenced in a study of cytomegalovirus exposure and HLA in healthy donors. The PCR contained 60 Vbeta and 13 Jbeta primers. The method was immunoSEQ multiplex PCR; TCRdb's version includes in-frame clones alone and lacks a portion of them. Counted here are under 150,000 clones, roughly two thirds occurring once; the ten biggest clones make up about 1.6%. The sample taken for sequencing was PBMCs. These receptors all come from a young man in good health and CMV-seropositive.

The chain uses TRBV28 and TRBJ2-5, with 12 bases lining up with TRBD2. The DNA end is more similar to TRBJ2-7, so the J call may be wrong. Per germline, CDR1 MDHEN and CDR2 SYDVKM. CDR3 size: 14 residues. The CDR3 is CASIRGLAGYEQYF. DNA for the CDR3: TGTGCCAGCATTAGGGGACTAGCGGGCTACGAGCAGTACTTC.

This chain links TRBV5-1 with TRBJ2-7, with D perhaps matching TRBD2 (6 bases). CDR1 is SGHRS, CDR2 YFSETQ, per germline. The CDR3 consists of 14 residues. The V end lost 0 bases, the J end lost 3 bases, and 10 bases lay between the germline ends. CDR3 nucleotide sequence: TGCGCCAGCAGCTTGGCGGGAGTGAGCTACGAGCAGTACTTC. Protein: CASSLAGVSYEQYF.

The chain recombines TRBV5-8 with TRBJ2-1; TRBD1 agrees at 7 bases. Germline V CDR1 and CDR2: SGHTS, YDEGEE. Trimming removed 7 bases from V and 2 bases from J; junction bases left unmatched: 12. The CDR3 runs 16 residues. CDR3 in amino acids: CASHYSGTDPYNEQFF. The CDR3 DNA reads as TGTGCCAGCCATTATTCCGGGACAGATCCCTACAATGAGCAGTTCTTC.

This chain joins TRBV6-1 and TRBJ2-2, with D tentatively TRBD1 (5 bases). With 4 bases removed from V and 1 base from J, the gap between germline ends came to 13 bases. This CDR3 spans 16 amino acids. CDR1 MNHNS and CDR2 SASEGT come from the germline V gene. The CDR3 spells CASSVLRTMNTGELFF. CDR3 bases: TGTGCCAGCAGTGTACTTCGGACAATGAACACCGGGGAGCTGTTTTTT.

The CDR3 nucleotides read TGTGCCAGCAGCTTACAAGGGACTAGCGTCTACGAGCAGTACTTC. Residues: CASSLQGTSVYEQYF. This chain joins TRBV7-2 and TRBJ2-7, with 10 bases identical to TRBD2. Germline CDR1 reads SGHTA; CDR2 reads FQGNSA. The CDR3 runs to 15 residues. Trimming cost V 2 bases and J 3 bases; bases outside gene matches: 4.

V and J are TRBV19 and TRBJ1-4, with D uncertain. This CDR3 spans 14 amino acids. The germline CDR1 and CDR2 sequences are LNHDA and SQIVND (reference sequence). The ends were cut back, 6 bases at V and 6 bases at J, with 14 bases in the middle. In nucleotides, the CDR3 is TGTGCCAGTAGCCTCGAATGGCGGCATGAAAAACTGTTTTTT. This encodes CASSLEWRHEKLFF.

In DNA form, the CDR3 reads TGTGCCAGCAGCTTTAGGACAGGCCTCACTCCCTCCTACGAGCAGTACTTC. This gives the protein CASSFRTGLTPSYEQYF. The rearrangement joins TRBV7-2 to TRBJ2-7; 7 bases fit TRBD1. The CDR3 consists of 17 residues. Per the germline V gene, CDR1 is SGHTA and CDR2 is FQGNSA. J was trimmed by 0 bases and V by 3 bases; bases with no gene match: 11. The full variable domain, its missing parts supplied by reference TRBV7-2 and TRBJ2-7, is GAGVSQSPSNKVTEKGKDVELRCDPISGHTALYWYRQSLGQGLEFLIYFQGNSAPDKSGLPSDRFSAERTGGSVSTLTIQRTQQEDSAVYLCASSFRTGLTPSYEQYFGPGTRLTVT.

The chain recombines TRBV7-2 with TRBJ1-2; 7 bases align to TRBD1. The junction had 14 bases not matched to a gene; V was cut back by 5 bases and J by 8 bases. The CDR3 runs to 15 residues. Germline V lookup: CDR1 SGHTA, CDR2 FQGNSA. This CDR3 reads CASSKVDRAWGGYTF. In nucleotides, the CDR3 is TGTGCCAGCAGCAAAGTCGACAGGGCTTGGGGGGGCTACACCTTC.

V and J are TRBV30 and TRBJ1-5; no firm D call. Trimming took off 1 base at V and 2 bases at J, with 6 bases between the two ends. This CDR3 has 13 residues. From germline, CDR1 is GTSNPN and CDR2 SVGIG (reference sequence). This chain's CDR3 is CAWSGTGNQPQHF. In DNA, the CDR3 is TGTGCCTGGAGTGGCACAGGCAATCAGCCCCAGCATTTT.

The gene calls are TRBV5-1 and TRBJ2-5; tentatively, D is TRBD2 (6 bases). CDR1 and CDR2 from the germline V gene are SGHRS and YFSETQ. The CDR3 is 13 residues long. Trimming left V 5 bases short and J 5 bases short, with 13 bases between. CDR3 in amino acids: CASREGSGETQYF. DNA of the CDR3: TGCGCCAGCAGGGAGGGATCGGGGGAGACCCAGTACTTC.

The gene calls are TRBV11-2 and TRBJ2-5, with TRBD1 as a possible D gene (5 bases). Trimming removed 2 bases from V and 10 bases from J, with 14 bases in between. Germline values: CDR1 SGHAT, CDR2 FQNNGV. The CDR3 extends over 13 amino acids. Here the CDR3 DNA reads TGTGCCAGCAGCTTAAGCCCGGATAGGGGCCAGTACTTC. Its translation: CASSLSPDRGQYF.

The rearrangement links TRBV5-1 to TRBJ2-7; TRBD1 aligns across 7 bases. V shed 0 bases and J 2 bases; nucleotides not matched to a gene: 11. This CDR3 spans 17 amino acids. Germline-derived CDR1 and CDR2 are SGHRS and YFSETQ. As DNA, the CDR3 is TGCGCCAGCAGCTTGGCCCAAATAGGGACAGTCCCCTACGAGCAGTACTTC. This translates into CASSLAQIGTVPYEQYF. Together with reference TRBV5-1 and TRBJ2-7, the CDR3 gives the full variable domain: KAGVTQTPRYLIKTRGQQVTLSCSPISGHRSVSWYQQTPGQGLQFLFEYFSETQRNKGNFPGRFSGRQFSNSRSEMNVSTLELGDSALYLCASSLAQIGTVPYEQYFGPGTRLTVT.

This sequence joins TRBV9 and TRBJ2-3, with TRBD1 matching 7 bases. The CDR3 is made up of 17 amino acids. In germline, CDR1 is SGDLS, CDR2 YYNGEE. The V gene end was trimmed by 4 bases and the J gene end by 3 bases; junction bases not matched to a gene: 14. The CDR3 region has the DNA TGTGCCAGCAGCCTTACCACAGGGGCCCTAGGTACAGATACGCAGTATTTT. Protein product: CASSLTTGALGTDTQYF.

The CDR3 is CASSYSAQGYEKLFF. The CDR3 DNA is TGTGCCAGCAGTTACTCCGCACAGGGTTACGAAAAACTGTTTTTT. V gene TRBV2 combines with J gene TRBJ1-4; possibly TRBD1 for D (6 bases). This CDR3 has 15 amino acids. CDR1 and CDR2 (germline): SNHLY, FYNNEI. V lost 5 bases to trimming and J lost 8 bases, with 18 bases between them. The entire variable domain, with the rest obtained from reference TRBV2 and TRBJ1-4, is as follows: EPEVTQTPSHQVTQMGQEVILRCVPISNHLYFYWYRQILGQKVEFLVSFYNNEISEKSEIFDDQFSVERPDGSNFTLKIRSTKLEDSAMYFCASSYSAQGYEKLFFGSGTQLSVL.

This chain connects TRBV6-1 to TRBJ1-3, with a weak D call TRBD1 (6 bases). From germline, CDR1 is MNHNS and CDR2 SASEGT. CDR3 length: 17 residues. Deletions cut 2 bases from V and 0 bases from J, with 14 bases between. The CDR3: CASSEYIQGISGNTIYF. The CDR3 coding sequence is TGTGCCAGCAGTGAATACATACAGGGAATCTCTGGAAACACCATATATTTT.

J is TRBJ1-2 and V is TRBV6-4; 10 bases map to TRBD1. Unmatched junction bases numbered 3, after V lost 5 bases and J lost 6 bases. The CDR3 is 13 amino acids. Per germline, CDR1 MRHNA and CDR2 SNTAGT. The CDR3 sequence: CASSQGTGDGYTF. The CDR3 DNA follows: TGTGCCAGCAGTCAAGGGACAGGGGATGGCTACACCTTC.

The chain carries TRBV11-3 and TRBJ2-1, with 11 bases that match TRBD2. Losses at the gene ends were 5 bases for V and 13 bases for J; bases not matched to a gene: 16. Germline V gene data show CDR1 as SGHNT and CDR2 as YENEEA. There are 16 residues in the CDR3. In nucleotides, the CDR3 is TGTGCCAGCAGCAGCACTAGCGGGAGTGGGAACGTGTTACAGTTCTTC. The encoded protein is CASSSTSGSGNVLQFF.

The CDR3 region is CASSDPRLGGDEQFF. The DNA of the CDR3 is TGTGCCAGCAGTGACCCTCGGCTAGGAGGCGATGAGCAGTTCTTC. The V call is TRBV6-1, the J call TRBJ2-1; D may be TRBD2 (5 bases). The CDR3 covers 15 residues. CDR1 and CDR2 (germline): MNHNS, SASEGT. Trimming stripped 3 bases from V and 8 bases from J, with 17 bases between.

J is TRBJ2-1 and V is TRBV9, with 10 bases that match TRBD2. Germline CDR1 SGDLS, CDR2 YYNGEE. This CDR3 contains 19 residues. Unmatched junction bases numbered 11, after V lost 0 bases and J lost 2 bases. DNA of the CDR3: TGTGCCAGCAGCGTAGAAGGTGTATCTAGCGGGAGCCCCTACAATGAGCAGTTCTTC. It encodes CASSVEGVSSGSPYNEQFF. Drawing the rest from reference TRBV9 and TRBJ2-1, the complete variable domain is DSGVTQTPKHLITATGQRVTLRCSPRSGDLSVYWYQQSLDQGLQFLIQYYNGEERAKGNILERFSAQQFPDLHSELNLSSLELGDSALYFCASSVEGVSSGSPYNEQFFGPGTRLTVL.

This clone was seen a handful of times. V usage is TRBV13 and J usage is TRBJ2-6; D is ambiguous. Germline V gene data show CDR1 as PRHDT and CDR2 as FYEKMQ (reference sequence). This CDR3 is 16 amino acids long. V was trimmed by 5 bases and J by 2 bases, leaving 13 bases between them. Written as DNA, the CDR3 is TGTGCCAGCAGCACCAGTGGGCTCACTGGGGCCAACGTCCTGACTTTC. It translates to CASSTSGLTGANVLTF.

The chain combines TRBV6-5 with TRBJ2-7; TRBD2 aligns across 7 bases. CDR1 is MNHEY and CDR2 is SVGAGI in the germline V gene. The J segment lost 0 bases and the V segment lost 6 bases, leaving 8 bases of the junction unmatched. There are 15 residues in the CDR3. The CDR3 nucleotides read TGTGCCAGCAGCCTCAGGGAGGGCCGCTCCTACGAGCAGTACTTC. Amino acids: CASSLREGRSYEQYF.

This sequence joins TRBV5-6 and TRBJ2-7; D remains unclear. The V gene lost 1 base and the J gene lost 2 bases, with 13 bases spanning the gap. Germline assignment: CDR1 SGHDT and CDR2 YYEEEE. This CDR3 region has 15 residues. CDR3 nucleotide sequence: TGTGCCAGCAGCTTGACACCGACAAGCCCCTACGAGCAGTACTTC. It specifies CASSLTPTSPYEQYF.

This chain joins TRBV15 and TRBJ1-1; 7 bases match TRBD1. The CDR3 spans 13 residues. J was trimmed by 1 base and V by 8 bases; bases with no gene match: 4. Germline V gene data show CDR1 as LNHNV and CDR2 as YYDKDF (reference sequence). CDR3: CATGTDWNTEAFF. The CDR3 nucleotides read TGTGCCACCGGGACAGATTGGAACACTGAAGCTTTCTTT.

This chain joins TRBV18 and TRBJ2-7; TRBD2 matches at 13 bases. V gave up 0 bases and J gave up 5 bases; unmatched junction bases: 1. Germline lookup yields CDR1 KGHSH and CDR2 LQKENI. The CDR3 is 15 residues long. In DNA form, the CDR3 reads TGTGCCAGCTCACCACCGGGACTAGCGGGACACGAGCAGTACTTC. Residues: CASSPPGLAGHEQYF.